This entry is about one TCR beta chain. Assay: immunoSEQ multiplex PCR; the TCRdb copy retains only in-frame clones and omits some. The sample records tens of thousands of clones, 90% being singletons. This sample stems from a study of OX40 agonist ivuxolimab in advanced cancers. Study-level information: Enrollees could have had prior anti-PD-1, anti-PD-L1 or anti-CTLA-4 therapy, which under 50% had received.

CDR1 and CDR2 (germline): SGDLS, YYNGEE. The V gene lost 0 bases and the J gene lost 0 bases, with 8 bases spanning the gap. The CDR3 has 15 residues. Sample: CD4+ or CD8+ T cells sorted from blood, taken in a trial of the OX40 agonist ivuxolimab. This sequence originates from an adult with an advanced solid tumor such as melanoma, head and neck, liver or kidney cancer. The rearrangement uses TRBV9 and TRBJ2-3; D gene uncertain. The CDR3 sequence: CASSVVSASTDTQYF. The DNA of the CDR3 is TGTGCCAGCAGCGTAGTTTCGGCTAGCACAGATACGCAGTATTTT.